This is a list of T cell receptor beta chains from one sample in a study of T cells after yellow fever vaccination. One entry per CDR3 protein, called by TCRdb with MiXCR from the 5' RACE reads. The profile shows some 350,000 distinct CDR3 sequences, more than 9% of them singletons. The input for sequencing was PBMCs, taken on the day of the first yellow fever vaccination. The receptors shown here come from a young man who received the YFV17D yellow fever vaccine. The CDR3 runs from the conserved cysteine through the conserved F or W.

v_call cdr3_aa
TRBV28 CAATGGSDQPQHF
TRBV29-1 CSVEDPTTDTQYF
TRBV5-1 CASHRGATPDTQYF
TRBV10-3 CAISESFGDGPGETQYF
TRBV10-2 CASSPVGQGTIYF
TRBV6-5 CASSYSTGFRRQPQHF
TRBV20-1 CSARVRDRGSEQYF
TRBV12-5 CASVRGAGNQPQHF
TRBV20-1 CSASKRGGYTDTQYF
TRBV12-5 CASGLTQPGLPTSVRNEQFF
TRBV5-1 CASSLGTGGYGYTF
TRBV29-1 CSAEPNTDTQYF
TRBV7-2 CASSLQGKSYTQYF
TRBV7-9 CASSLVRGNNEQFF
TRBV7-9 CASSSGQVLNYEQYF
TRBV5-1 CASSLDSYSGNTIYF
TRBV12-5 CASGLAQGGSTGNTIYF
TRBV2 CASLISEGETEAFF
TRBV3-1 CASSQDRARGPYEQYF
TRBV11-1 CASSTRDSYNEQFF
TRBV5-1 CASSLDSLNTEDFF
TRBV4-1 CASSPTTSSTQYF
TRBV10-3 CAITRGTGELFF
TRBV29-1 CSVASGRNQPQHF
TRBV4-1 CASSQLTGPSTDTQYF
TRBV7-6 CASSRRAPDDNSPLHF